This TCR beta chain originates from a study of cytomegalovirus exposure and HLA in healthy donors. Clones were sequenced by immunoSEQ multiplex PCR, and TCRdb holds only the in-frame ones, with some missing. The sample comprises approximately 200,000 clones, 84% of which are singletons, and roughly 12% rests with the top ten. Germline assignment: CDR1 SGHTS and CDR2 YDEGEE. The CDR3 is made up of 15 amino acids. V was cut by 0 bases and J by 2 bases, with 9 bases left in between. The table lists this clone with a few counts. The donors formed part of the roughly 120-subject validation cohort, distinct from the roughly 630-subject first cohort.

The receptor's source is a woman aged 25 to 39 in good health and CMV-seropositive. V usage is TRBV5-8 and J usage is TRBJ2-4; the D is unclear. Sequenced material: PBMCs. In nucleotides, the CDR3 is TGTGCCAGCAGCTTGGAGCTTGCTACCAAAAACATTCAGTACTTC. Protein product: CASSLELATKNIQYF.